The present entry profiles one T cell receptor beta chain with its context. Its antigen is not identified. One junction end does not reproduce the germline sequence, and a read error may be involved. CDR3 length equals 15 residues. Germline V gene data show CDR1 as KGHSH and CDR2 as LQKENI. The data were taken from a study of T cell responses to AZD1222 COVID-19 vaccine. The study, taken as a whole, reports: Across spike, vaccine-associated CD4 TCRs were found, dominant at 160-218 and 743-854. It was only 6 or 7 AZD1222 recipients who were seropositive at baseline. The repertoires were collected only after the peak T cell response. Clonal diversity was possibly underestimated, and the donors were mostly white British, with more females.

Sequencing used immunoSEQ multiplex PCR; TCRdb keeps in-frame clones, though not all of them. This table has over 110,000 clones, 85% to 95% appearing once. The material was peripheral blood, obtained after recovery from COVID-19. The source of this sequence is an adult who had recovered from COVID-19. This chain links TRBV18 with TRBJ2-7, with D perhaps TRBD1 (6 bases). The CDR3 is CASSPRDRPIYEQYF. In DNA form, the CDR3 reads TGTGCCAGCTCGCCACGCGACAGGCCGATCTACGAGCAGTACTTC.